A single sample is the source of the 31 T cell receptor beta chains below, sequenced in a study of a mutant IDH1 vaccine in newly diagnosed glioma. Which antigens these TCRs recognize remains unknown. Time point described: week 47, end of study. The investigators gave 300 ug of mutant IDH1 20-mer peptide in each vaccine dose, together with topical imiquimod. Using immunoSEQ multiplex PCR, the repertoire was profiled, and TCRdb retains in-frame clones only, with some absent. The data contain tens of thousands of clones, about 81% of them singletons. The sequenced sample was PBMCs, obtained from a glioma patient whose treatment included an IDH1 peptide vaccine. The receptors were gathered from a man in his forties with glioma.

CDR3 residues: CASTFEGQSLDEQYF. The CDR3 region has the DNA TGTGCCAGCACCTTCGAAGGACAGTCCCTAGACGAGCAGTACTTC. This sequence joins TRBV13 and TRBJ2-7; a weak D match, TRBD1 (6 bases). V shed 7 bases and J shed 5 bases, with 21 bases lying between them. The CDR3 has 15 amino acids. The germline gives CDR1 PRHDT, CDR2 FYEKMQ (reference sequence).

The rearrangement uses TRBV19 and TRBJ2-5, with 8 bases that match TRBD1. The CDR3 runs 15 residues. The V segment lost 10 bases and the J segment 4 bases; nucleotides outside the gene matches: 14. Germline CDR1 reads LNHDA; CDR2 reads SQIVND (reference sequence). The chain's CDR3 is CATRTLQGAGETQYF. In DNA, the CDR3 is TGTGCCACCCGAACCCTTCAGGGGGCAGGAGAGACCCAGTACTTC.

J is TRBJ2-1 and V is TRBV7-9, with 8 bases fitting TRBD2. The CDR3 has 14 residues. The germline gives CDR1 SEHNR, CDR2 FQNEAQ (reference sequence). V trimming: 7 bases; J trimming: 6 bases; junction bases outside the gene matches: 8. The CDR3 DNA sequence: TGTGCCAGCACCATCCTAGCGGGCTTCAATGAGCAGTTCTTC. Protein sequence: CASTILAGFNEQFF. The variable domain in full, with the rest retrieved from reference TRBV7-9 and TRBJ2-1, is DTGVSQNPRHKITKRGQNVTFRCDPISEHNRLYWYRQTLGQGPEFLTYFQNEAQLEKSRLLSDRFSAERPKGSFSTLEIQRTEQGDSAMYLCASTILAGFNEQFFGPGTRLTVL.

J is TRBJ1-3 and V is TRBV7-6, with a tentative D call TRBD1 (6 bases). This CDR3 spans 14 amino acids. V lost 9 bases and J lost 0, with 12 bases in between. The germline V gene encodes CDR1 SGHVS and CDR2 FNYEAQ. CDR3 amino acids: CASDRYFSGNTIYF. In DNA, the CDR3 is TGTGCCAGTGACAGGTATTTCTCTGGAAACACCATATATTTT.

This chain joins TRBV11-2 and TRBJ2-2; 8 bases are shared with TRBD1. Looked up from germline, CDR1 is SGHAT and CDR2 is FQNNGV. Germline trimming cut 5 bases from V and 9 bases from J; bases unmatched to any gene: 11. The CDR3 has 15 residues. The CDR3 coding sequence is TGTGCCAGCAGCCCAGCCGGACAGGGTGGCCGGGAGCTGTTTTTT. This translates into CASSPAGQGGRELFF. Variable domain in full (rest from reference TRBV11-2 and TRBJ2-2): EAGVAQSPRYKIIEKRQSVAFWCNPISGHATLYWYQQILGQGPKLLIQFQNNGVVDDSQLPKDRFSAERLKGVDSTLKIQPAKLEDSAVYLCASSPAGQGGRELFFGEGSRLTVL.

This chain connects TRBV6-5 to TRBJ2-3, with 9 bases that match TRBD2. Germline V gene data show CDR1 as MNHEY and CDR2 as SVGAGI. With 5 bases clipped from V and 0 bases from J, the junction kept 3 bases outside the gene matches. The CDR3 runs to 15 residues. CDR3 residues: CASSKTSGSTDTQYF. For the CDR3, the DNA is TGTGCCAGCAGTAAGACTAGCGGAAGCACAGATACGCAGTATTTT.

The sample holds a few counts of this clone. The chain carries TRBV6-1 and TRBJ1-1, with unresolved D. The ends were cut back, 2 bases at V and 4 bases at J, with 14 bases in the middle. Germline V gene data show CDR1 as MNHNS and CDR2 as SASEGT. The length of the CDR3 is 15 residues. The CDR3 DNA sequence: TGTGCCAGCAGTGAACCGGGGATAGGAAGCACTGAAGCTTTCTTT. Residues: CASSEPGIGSTEAFF.

In its sample, this clone was seen once. V is TRBV5-1 and J is TRBJ2-7; 9 nucleotides agree with TRBD2. The CDR3 is made up of 15 amino acids. CDR1 is SGHRS, CDR2 YFSETQ, per germline. J lost 3 bases, V lost 0 bases, and 4 bases had no gene match. The CDR3 DNA reads as TGCGCCAGCAGCTTGGACGGGACTAGCATCTACGAGCAGTACTTC. Translating it yields CASSLDGTSIYEQYF.

This clone appeared a few times. The V call is TRBV7-3, the J call TRBJ1-1; possible D gene TRBD1, 5 bases. Germline V CDR1 and CDR2: SGHTA, FQGTGA. The V end lost 2 bases, the J end lost 2 bases, and 12 bases lay between the germline ends. CDR3 length equals 15 residues. This CDR3 reads CASSLRGQGNTEAFF. The CDR3 DNA reads as TGTGCCAGCAGCTTACGGGGTCAGGGAAACACTGAAGCTTTCTTT.

The rearrangement joins TRBV7-8 to TRBJ2-7; 11 bases are a match to TRBD1. Trimming removed 6 bases from V and 7 bases from J; junction bases left unmatched: 11. The CDR3 has 15 residues. Germline V gives CDR1 SGHVS, CDR2 FQNEAQ. Here the CDR3 DNA reads TGTGCCAGCAGTTCCCGGGACAGGGGGTTCGGGGAGCAGTACTTC. Translated, it gives CASSSRDRGFGEQYF.

The chain recombines TRBV6-5 with TRBJ1-1, with D uncertain. Trimming stripped 6 bases from V and 1 base from J, with 12 bases between. The germline V gene has CDR1 MNHEY and CDR2 SVGAGI. The CDR3 is made up of 14 amino acids. CDR3 coding DNA: TGTGCCAGCAGCCTCGGCCTGGGGAACACTGAAGCTTTCTTT. Translating gives CASSLGLGNTEAFF.

The V and J genes are TRBV19 and TRBJ1-5; a weak D match, TRBD1 (6 bases). The CDR3 is made up of 16 amino acids. The germline V and J ends were trimmed by 0 bases and 4 bases, with 13 bases remaining between them. Per germline, CDR1 LNHDA and CDR2 SQIVND (reference sequence). The CDR3, as DNA: TGTGCCAGTAGTATAGAATCAGGGGTTGGTAATCAGCCCCAGCATTTT. Translation gives CASSIESGVGNQPQHF.

The chain employs TRBV28 and TRBJ1-2; D gene ambiguous. CDR1 and CDR2 (germline): MDHEN, SYDVKM. V shed 4 bases and J shed 6 bases, with 12 bases lying between them. This CDR3 region has 13 residues. CDR3 residues: CASSWGGRNGYTF. The CDR3 bases are TGTGCCAGCAGTTGGGGAGGGCGGAATGGCTACACCTTC.

The chain recombines TRBV18 with TRBJ1-6; TRBD1 matches 9 bases. Trimming cost V 3 bases and J 8 bases; bases outside gene matches: 5. Germline V gene data show CDR1 as KGHSH and CDR2 as LQKENI. The CDR3 totals 15 residues. CDR3 nucleotides: TGTGCCAGCTCACCGAAGGGACAGGGAGATTCACCCCTCCACTTT. It translates to CASSPKGQGDSPLHF.

J is TRBJ1-1 and V is TRBV6-5; no clear D gene. The germline CDR1 and CDR2 sequences are MNHEY and SVGAGI. Trimming took 2 bases from V and 5 from J, leaving 3 bases between them. CDR3 length equals 11 residues. CDR3 sequence: CASSYETEAFF. In DNA form, the CDR3 reads TGTGCCAGCAGTTACGAAACTGAAGCTTTCTTT.

V is TRBV6-1 and J is TRBJ2-4, with D unresolved. CDR3 size: 11 residues. Trimming pared 8 bases from V and 4 bases from J, leaving 6 bases between. Per the germline V gene, CDR1 is MNHNS and CDR2 is SASEGT. DNA for the CDR3: TGTGCCAGCGAGCGTAAAAACATTCAGTACTTC. Its translation is CASERKNIQYF.

The chain couples TRBV7-6 to TRBJ2-1; 12 positions match TRBD2. Germline lookup yields CDR1 SGHVS and CDR2 FNYEAQ. The junction had 10 bases not matched to a gene; V was cut back by 3 bases and J by 7 bases. This CDR3 is 17 amino acids long. The CDR3 region has the DNA TGTGCCAGCAGCTTTCCCGGGCTAGCGGGAGGGGCGAATGAGCAGTTCTTC. Translating it yields CASSFPGLAGGANEQFF.

The gene calls are TRBV10-1 and TRBJ2-7; D is undetermined. The CDR3 runs 14 residues. Germline V gene sequence: CDR1 WNHNN, CDR2 SYGVQD (reference sequence). Trimming cost V 6 bases and J 5 bases, with 17 bases left between them. The CDR3 coding sequence is TGCGCCAGCAGCTTTGGTAGGGTGTGGAACGAGCAGTACTTC. Protein sequence: CASSFGRVWNEQYF.

The rearrangement joins TRBV10-3 to TRBJ2-5; 7 bases align to TRBD2. Germline lookup yields CDR1 ENHRY and CDR2 SYGVKD. After removal of 3 bases from V and 4 bases from J, the junction contained 14 bases not matched to a gene. The CDR3 has 17 residues. Here the CDR3 DNA reads TGTGCCATCAGTGACTCAGCGGGACGGGACCTTCGAGAGACCCAGTACTTC. It specifies CAISDSAGRDLRETQYF.

This clone appeared once. The gene calls are TRBV7-9 and TRBJ2-7; D might be TRBD2 (5 bases). The germline V gene has CDR1 SEHNR and CDR2 FQNEAQ (reference sequence). The CDR3 contains 13 residues. V lost 3 bases and J 2 bases, leaving 8 bases between the germline ends. The CDR3 protein is CASSFGGPYEQYF. The CDR3 DNA reads as TGTGCCAGCAGCTTTGGCGGGCCCTACGAGCAGTACTTC.

The gene calls are TRBV4-2 and TRBJ1-2; the D gene is possibly TRBD1 (6 bases). Germline-derived CDR1 and CDR2 are LGHNA and YNFKEQ. The CDR3 loop spans 15 amino acids. V was shortened by 6 bases and J by 9 bases, with 23 bases between the two germline ends. The CDR3: CASRGGQGIEERYTF. The CDR3 DNA follows: TGTGCCAGCAGGGGTGGTCAGGGGATTGAGGAGCGCTACACCTTC.

The chain is built from TRBV5-4 and TRBJ2-5, with 8 positions matching TRBD2. This CDR3 spans 16 amino acids. CDR1 is SGHNT, CDR2 YYREEE, per germline (reference sequence). J was trimmed by 5 bases and V by 4 bases; bases with no gene match: 13. The CDR3 DNA follows: TGTGCCAGCAGCCCCCAACTAGCGGCCCTCGGGGAGACCCAGTACTTC. Translation gives CASSPQLAALGETQYF.

V is TRBV9 and J is TRBJ2-2; D gene uncertain. Per germline, CDR1 SGDLS and CDR2 YYNGEE. This CDR3 is 15 amino acids long. The V gene lost 4 bases and the J gene lost 2 bases, with 12 bases spanning the gap. CDR3 in DNA: TGTGCCAGCAGCCCCTCTAACGGAAACACCGGGGAGCTGTTTTTT. This encodes CASSPSNGNTGELFF.

J is TRBJ2-1 and V is TRBV7-2; 7 positions match TRBD1. V dropped 1 base and J dropped 8; count of bases not matched to a gene: 8. Germline V gene sequence: CDR1 SGHTA, CDR2 FQGNSA. The CDR3 sequence is 15 residues long. DNA of the CDR3: TGTGCCAGCAGCTTAGTGGCAGGGGGTCTCTATGAGCAGTTCTTC. It is translated as CASSLVAGGLYEQFF.

The chain carries TRBV5-1 and TRBJ2-7; no clear D. The CDR3 length is 14 residues. CDR1 and CDR2 from the germline V gene are SGHRS and YFSETQ. Between the trimmed V and J ends, which lost 4 bases and 0 bases, there was a span of 11 bases. CDR3 nucleotides: TGCGCCAGCAGCCAGACGGGTAGCTCCTACGAGCAGTACTTC. Protein sequence: CASSQTGSSYEQYF.

The chain links TRBV11-2 to TRBJ1-5; 8 bases line up with TRBD1. CDR3 size: 14 residues. Germline CDR1 reads SGHAT; CDR2 reads FQNNGV. With 4 bases clipped from V and 7 bases from J, the junction kept 6 bases outside the gene matches. CDR3 sequence reads: CASSYGQGAQPQHF. For the CDR3, the DNA is TGTGCCAGCAGCTATGGACAGGGCGCCCAGCCCCAGCATTTT.

CDR3 bases: TGTGCCAGCAGCCGGACCGGATTCATAACCTACGAGCAGTACTTC. This sequence encodes CASSRTGFITYEQYF. The chain carries TRBV11-2 and TRBJ2-7; D call uncertain. The germline CDR1 and CDR2 sequences are SGHAT and FQNNGV. The CDR3 runs to 15 residues. Trimming stripped 5 bases from V and 2 bases from J, with 16 bases between.

V gene TRBV9 combines with J gene TRBJ2-3, with D possibly matching TRBD2 (5 bases). V gave up 3 bases and J gave up 0 bases, with 11 bases separating them. Germline CDR1 reads SGDLS; CDR2 reads YYNGEE. CDR3 length: 15 residues. For the CDR3, the DNA is TGTGCCAGCAGCGGCCAGACTACTAGCACAGATACGCAGTATTTT. It specifies CASSGQTTSTDTQYF.

This clone was seen a handful of times. The chain combines TRBV4-2 with TRBJ1-2; 7 nucleotides align to TRBD1. The CDR3 runs to 15 residues. The ends lost 0 bases at V and 4 bases at J; junction bases unmatched: 5. CDR1 LGHNA and CDR2 YNFKEQ come from the germline V gene. CDR3 DNA sequence: TGTGCCAGCAGCCAAGATCACAGGGGCGGCTATGGCTACACCTTC. Translation: CASSQDHRGGYGYTF.

The V and J genes are TRBV5-6 and TRBJ2-5; tentative D call: TRBD1 (6 bases). The V gene's germline CDR1 is SGHDT and CDR2 YYEEEE. V lost 2 bases to trimming and J lost 1 base, with 15 bases between them. The CDR3 spans 16 residues. The CDR3 DNA reads TGTGCCAGCAGCTTCCTACATATCAGGGGCCAAGAGACCCAGTACTTC. Translating it yields CASSFLHIRGQETQYF.

This clone was found once. This chain links TRBV5-5 with TRBJ2-3; the D gene is possibly TRBD1 (6 bases). Trimming removed 2 bases from V and 1 base from J, with 14 bases in between. The CDR3 has 16 amino acids. Germline V CDR1 and CDR2: SGHKS, YYEKEE (reference sequence). Here the CDR3 reads CASSLAAPGGTDTQYF. In DNA form, the CDR3 reads TGTGCCAGCAGCTTAGCGGCCCCAGGGGGCACAGATACGCAGTATTTT.